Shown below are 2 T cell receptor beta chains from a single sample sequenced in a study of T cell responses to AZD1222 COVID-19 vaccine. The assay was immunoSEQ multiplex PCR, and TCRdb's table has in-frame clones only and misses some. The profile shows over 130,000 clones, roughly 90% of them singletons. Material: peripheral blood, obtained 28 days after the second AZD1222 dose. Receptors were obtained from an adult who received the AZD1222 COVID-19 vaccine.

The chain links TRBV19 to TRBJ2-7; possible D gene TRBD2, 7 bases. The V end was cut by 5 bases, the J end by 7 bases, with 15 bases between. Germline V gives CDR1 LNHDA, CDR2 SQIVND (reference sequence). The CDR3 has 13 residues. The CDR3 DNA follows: TGTGCCAGTAGTTCCCGGACAGCGGGAGAGCAGTACTTC. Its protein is CASSSRTAGEQYF.

The CDR3, as DNA: TGTGCCAGTTACAACCGGGACAGAATCTCCTACGAGCAGTACTTC. It translates to CASYNRDRISYEQYF. The chain carries TRBV5-4 and TRBJ2-7; TRBD1 matches at 7 bases. Trimming removed 8 bases from V and 0 bases from J; junction bases left unmatched: 11. Germline assignment: CDR1 SGHNT and CDR2 YYREEE (reference sequence). This CDR3 has 15 amino acids.